Included here is one TCR beta chain sequence, with context. This record belongs to a study of blood T cell repertoires in COVID-19. The CDR3 has 14 amino acids. From germline, CDR1 is SNHLY and CDR2 FYNNEI. The V and J ends lost 8 bases and 2 bases, in that order; junction bases with no gene match: 5. Using immunoSEQ multiplex PCR, the repertoire was profiled, and TCRdb retains in-frame clones only, with some absent. The sample includes around 240,000 clones, around four fifths of them seen just once. The chain uses TRBV2 and TRBJ2-7, with 11 bases lining up with TRBD2. The sequenced material came from peripheral blood. This TCR came from a woman older than 75 with acute or convalescent COVID-19. This CDR3 is CASVGLADPYEQYF. The CDR3 DNA sequence: TGTGCCAGCGTGGGACTAGCGGACCCCTACGAGCAGTACTTC.